The rows below give T cell receptor beta chains drawn from one sample of a study of blood T cell repertoires in COVID-19. The data were produced by immunoSEQ multiplex PCR, yet TCRdb's version contains in-frame clones alone and is incomplete. The table has approximately 260,000 clones, approximately 90% seen once. The sequencing sample was made of peripheral blood. The receptor source for this set is a woman aged 40 to 50 with acute or convalescent COVID-19. The CDR3 runs from the conserved cysteine through the conserved F or W. D genes are given only for firm matches. Only some rows state a clone size, as once, few, many or a class for expanded clones.

clone_size	v_call	j_call	d_call	cdr3_aa	cdr3_nt
many	TRBV6-1	TRBJ2-1	TRBD2	CASSELAGSYNEQFF	TGTGCCAGCAGTGAACTAGCGGGCTCCTACAATGAGCAGTTCTTC
once	TRBV27	TRBJ1-4	-	CASRPDSNEKLFF	TGTGCCAGCCGCCCGGACAGTAATGAAAAACTGTTTTTT
-	TRBV6-5	TRBJ1-1	TRBD1	CASSITGGAGTEAFF	TGTGCCAGCAGTATTACAGGGGGCGCAGGCACTGAAGCTTTCTTT
-	TRBV19	TRBJ1-1	-	CASSANRDPEAFF	TGTGCCAGTAGTGCCAACAGGGACCCGGAAGCTTTCTTT
once	TRBV4-1	TRBJ2-4	TRBD2	CASSQGLAGGEVYIQYF	TGCGCCAGCAGCCAAGGACTAGCGGGGGGCGAGGTGTACATTCAGTACTTC
once	TRBV4-1	TRBJ1-2	-	CASSQVGEGGYGYTF	TGCGCCAGCAGCCAAGTGGGGGAGGGAGGCTATGGCTACACCTTC
-	TRBV9	TRBJ1-1	-	CASSVYTGTEAFF	TGTGCCAGCAGCGTTTACACGGGCACTGAAGCTTTCTTT
-	TRBV19	TRBJ1-1	-	CASSDIAAFF	TGTGCCAGTAGTGACATTGCAGCTTTCTTT
once	TRBV5-5	TRBJ2-5	-	CASSRGRDQETQYF	TGTGCCAGCAGCCGCGGGCGGGACCAAGAGACCCAGTACTTC
-	TRBV27	TRBJ1-1	-	CASRIAGEYTEAFF	TGTGCCAGCAGAATCGCAGGGGAGTACACTGAAGCTTTCTTT
-	TRBV24-1	TRBJ1-5	-	CATSDGGSNQPQHF	TGTGCCACCAGTGATGGGGGGAGCAATCAGCCCCAGCATTTT
few	TRBV30	TRBJ2-3	-	CAWKGRGAPDTQYF	TGTGCCTGGAAGGGTCGGGGGGCCCCAGATACGCAGTATTTT
-	TRBV10-3	TRBJ1-5	-	CAISGNSNQPQHF	TGTGCCATCAGTGGTAATAGCAATCAGCCCCAGCATTTT
-	TRBV28	TRBJ1-2	TRBD1	CASSPLGTGGYGYTF	TGTGCCAGCAGTCCACTCGGGACAGGGGGCTATGGCTACACCTTC
-	TRBV15	TRBJ1-1	-	CATSRDPGVNTEAFF	TGTGCCACCAGCAGAGATCCAGGGGTGAACACTGAAGCTTTCTTT
-	TRBV5-1	TRBJ2-5	TRBD2	CASSWTSGGAGETQYF	TGCGCCAGCAGCTGGACTAGCGGGGGGGCAGGGGAGACCCAGTACTTC
few	TRBV15	TRBJ2-2	-	CATSRGSRGASGELFF	TGTGCCACCAGCAGAGGGTCTCGGGGGGCCTCCGGGGAGCTGTTTTTT
-	TRBV27	TRBJ1-2	TRBD1	CASSRQGVGNYGYTF	TGTGCCAGCAGTCGACAGGGGGTCGGAAACTATGGCTACACCTTC
-	TRBV5-1	TRBJ1-6	TRBD1	CASSTRQGPLHF	TGCGCCAGCAGCACGAGACAGGGACCCCTCCACTTT
-	TRBV4-1	TRBJ2-3	TRBD1	CASSHPDRGYTDTQYF	TGCGCCAGCAGCCACCCAGACAGGGGGTATACAGATACGCAGTATTTT
-	TRBV13	TRBJ2-3	TRBD2	CASSHRLAGMHTQYF	TGTGCCAGCAGCCATAGACTAGCGGGGATGCATACGCAGTATTTT
-	TRBV3-1/TRBV3-2	TRBJ2-2	-	CASSLPQGTGELFF	TGTGCCAGCAGCCTACCACAGGGTACGGGGGAGCTGTTTTTT
-	TRBV19	TRBJ1-2	-	CASSRTADYGYTF	TGTGCCAGTAGCCGGACAGCCGACTATGGCTACACCTTC
once	TRBV6-2/TRBV6-3	TRBJ1-4	TRBD1	CASSLLGTGYEKLFF	TGTGCCAGCAGTCTCCTCGGGACAGGGTATGAAAAACTGTTTTTT
-	TRBV9	TRBJ1-1	-	CASSNILGTEAFF	TGTGCCAGCAGTAACATTCTAGGCACTGAAGCTTTCTTT
-	TRBV9	TRBJ2-2	-	CASMGGANTGELFF	TGTGCCAGCATGGGGGGAGCTAACACCGGGGAGCTGTTTTTT
few	TRBV7-9	TRBJ1-5	-	CASSVQDQPQHF	TGTGCCAGCAGCGTACAGGATCAGCCCCAGCATTTT
-	TRBV25-1	TRBJ2-3	TRBD2	CASSLAGLSTDTQYF	TGTGCCAGCAGCTTAGCGGGGCTGAGCACAGATACGCAGTATTTT
-	TRBV6-5	TRBJ1-3	-	CASSYSYRQSGNTIYF	TGTGCCAGCAGTTACTCATACAGGCAATCCGGAAACACCATATATTTT
-	TRBV7-3	TRBJ1-2	-	CASSLTGGAHYGYTF	TGTGCCAGCAGCTTAACGGGAGGGGCTCACTATGGCTACACCTTC
-	TRBV25-1	TRBJ1-1	TRBD1	CASRGDRGWTEAFF	TGTGCCAGTAGGGGAGACAGGGGGTGGACTGAAGCTTTCTTT
-	TRBV21-1	TRBJ2-5	-	CASRAGPPSRAQYF	TGTGCCAGCAGAGCCGGGCCCCCGTCGAGGGCCCAGTACTTC
-	TRBV5-4	TRBJ2-2	-	CASSLGPSSNTGELFF	TGTGCCAGCAGCTTGGGTCCCTCCTCGAACACCGGGGAGCTGTTTTTT
-	TRBV3-1/TRBV3-2	TRBJ2-4	TRBD1	CASSQTDRGGNIQYF	TGTGCCAGCAGCCAGACAGACAGGGGAGGAAACATTCAGTACTTC
-	TRBV7-2	TRBJ2-1	-	CASTHGGTSYNEQFF	TGTGCCAGCACTCACGGGGGTACCTCCTACAATGAGCAGTTCTTC
-	TRBV2	TRBJ1-2	-	CASSVSDSSNYGYTF	TGTGCCAGCAGTGTTTCGGACAGCTCTAACTATGGCTACACCTTC
-	TRBV4-1	TRBJ1-1	TRBD1	CASSHPGGLGPEAFF	TGCGCCAGCAGCCACCCAGGGGGCCTGGGACCTGAAGCTTTCTTT
-	TRBV5-5	TRBJ1-3	-	CASSVQVPSSGNTIYF	TGTGCCAGCAGCGTACAGGTTCCCAGCTCTGGAAACACCATATATTTT
-	TRBV7-9	TRBJ2-1	TRBD1	CASDRGQYNEQFF	TGTGCCAGCGACAGGGGGCAATACAATGAGCAGTTCTTC
-	TRBV11-2	TRBJ1-2	TRBD1	CASSLDRGPNYGYTF	TGTGCCAGCAGCTTAGACAGGGGGCCGAACTATGGCTACACCTTC
-	TRBV2	TRBJ1-5	-	CASSEWDYNQPQHF	TGTGCCAGCAGCGAATGGGACTACAATCAGCCCCAGCATTTT
-	TRBV19	TRBJ1-1	-	CASSIFQGIEAFF	TGTGCCAGTAGTATATTCCAGGGGATAGAAGCTTTCTTT
-	TRBV11-2	TRBJ2-2	TRBD1	CASSLRTGLSGELFF	TGTGCCAGCAGCTTAAGGACAGGGCTGTCCGGGGAGCTGTTTTTT
-	TRBV2	TRBJ2-1	TRBD2	CGPGTSGGGLNNEQFF	TGCGGACCGGGAACTAGCGGGGGGGGCTTAAACAATGAGCAGTTCTTC
-	TRBV25-1	TRBJ1-5	TRBD1	CASSETGKQPQHF	TGTGCCAGCAGTGAGACAGGGAAACAGCCCCAGCATTTT
-	TRBV9	TRBJ2-5	TRBD2	CASNLAGGRAETQYF	TGCGCCAGCAATCTCGCGGGGGGGCGGGCAGAGACCCAGTACTTC
once	TRBV7-2	TRBJ2-1	TRBD2	CASSINSPSGGNEQFF	TGTGCCAGCAGCATAAACAGCCCTAGCGGGGGGAATGAGCAGTTCTTC
-	TRBV5-6	TRBJ1-3	TRBD1	CASSEGQGPGNTIYF	TGTGCCAGCAGCGAGGGACAGGGGCCTGGAAACACCATATATTTT
-	TRBV19	TRBJ1-3	TRBD1	CASSWTGAGNTIYF	TGTGCCAGTAGCTGGACAGGGGCTGGAAACACCATATATTTT
-	TRBV7-3	TRBJ2-5	-	CASSSPGVGETQYF	TGTGCCAGCAGCTCCCCCGGGGTAGGCGAGACCCAGTACTTC
-	TRBV5-1	TRBJ2-6	-	CASSLGQISSGANVLTF	TGCGCCAGCAGCTTGGGACAAATTAGCTCTGGGGCCAACGTCCTGACTTTC
-	TRBV7-9	TRBJ1-2	TRBD1	CASSVLQGVWDGYTF	TGTGCCAGCAGCGTCCTACAGGGGGTGTGGGATGGCTACACCTTC
once	TRBV10-2	TRBJ1-3	TRBD1	CASGSRDRGLINPRSGNTIYF	TGCGCCAGCGGCAGCCGGGACAGGGGCCTTATAAACCCACGCTCTGGAAACACCATATATTTT
-	TRBV11-2	TRBJ2-3	-	CASSLYSVYNTDTQYF	TGTGCCAGCAGCTTGTACTCCGTATATAACACAGATACGCAGTATTTT
-	TRBV9	TRBJ1-3	TRBD1	CASSGWTGSSGNTIYF	TGTGCCAGCAGTGGATGGACAGGGAGCTCTGGAAACACCATATATTTT